This T cell receptor (beta chain) derives from a study of blood T cell repertoires in COVID-19. Study in general: Sample material is recorded as cDNA or gDNA derived from T cells, B-cell-depleted T cells, or PBMCs.

V gave up 4 bases and J gave up 3 bases, with 12 bases separating them. Germline loops: CDR1 SGHAT, CDR2 FQNNGV. The CDR3 is 14 residues long. Authors' analysis steps: Reference gene primer amplification in the assay estimated nucleated cell counts. This table comes from immunoSEQ multiplex PCR, and its TCRdb copy is limited to in-frame clones, with some not included. Clonal size and the V and J genes are those of that table, whereas D and trimming came from the DNA. The sample yields roughly 250,000 clones, 80% to 90% seen once. This clonotype was obtained from a woman aged 18-29 years who had recovered from COVID-19. Sequencing input: PBMCs or T cells enriched from blood (not recorded which). The V and J genes are TRBV11-2 and TRBJ1-2; D might be TRBD1 (5 bases). In nucleotides, the CDR3 is TGTGCCAGCAGCTCAGCGGGACGTGACTATGGCTACACCTTC. The encoded protein is CASSSAGRDYGYTF.